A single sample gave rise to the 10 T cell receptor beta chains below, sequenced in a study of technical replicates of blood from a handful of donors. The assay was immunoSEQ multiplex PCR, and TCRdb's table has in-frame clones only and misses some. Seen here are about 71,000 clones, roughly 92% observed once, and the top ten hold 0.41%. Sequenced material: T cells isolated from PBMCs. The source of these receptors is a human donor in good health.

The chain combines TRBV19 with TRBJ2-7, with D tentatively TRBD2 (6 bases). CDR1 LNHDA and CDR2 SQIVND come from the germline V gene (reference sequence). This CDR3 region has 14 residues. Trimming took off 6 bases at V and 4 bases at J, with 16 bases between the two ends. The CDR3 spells CASSRDSQGYEQYF. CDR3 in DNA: TGTGCCAGTAGCCGGGACTCGCAAGGATACGAGCAGTACTTC. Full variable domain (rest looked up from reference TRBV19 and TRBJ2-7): DGGITQSPKYLFRKEGQNVTLSCEQNLNHDAMYWYRQDPGQGLRLIYYSQIVNDFQKGDIAEGYSVSREKKESFPLTVTSAQKNPTAFYLCASSRDSQGYEQYFGPGTRLTVT.

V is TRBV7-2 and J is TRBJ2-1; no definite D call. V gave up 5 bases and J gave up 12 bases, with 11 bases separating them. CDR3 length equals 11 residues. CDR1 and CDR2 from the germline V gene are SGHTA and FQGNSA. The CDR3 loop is CASSLDLGQFF. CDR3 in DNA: TGTGCCAGCAGCCTTGACTTGGGGCAGTTCTTC.

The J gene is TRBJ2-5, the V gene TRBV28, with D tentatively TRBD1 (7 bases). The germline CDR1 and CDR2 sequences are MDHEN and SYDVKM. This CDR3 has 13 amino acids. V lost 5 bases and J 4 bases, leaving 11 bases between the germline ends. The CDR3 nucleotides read TGTGCCAGCAGTCCGCAGGGGGGAGAGACCCAGTACTTC. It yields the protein CASSPQGGETQYF.

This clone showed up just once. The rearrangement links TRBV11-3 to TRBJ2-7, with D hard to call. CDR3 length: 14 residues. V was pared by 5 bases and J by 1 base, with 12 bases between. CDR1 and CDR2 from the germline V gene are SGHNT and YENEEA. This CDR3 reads CASSDTSSSYEQYF. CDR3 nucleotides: TGTGCCAGCAGCGACACATCTTCATCCTACGAGCAGTACTTC. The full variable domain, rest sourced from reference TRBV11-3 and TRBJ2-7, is EAGVVQSPRYKIIEKKQPVAFWCNPISGHNTLYWYLQNLGQGPELLIRYENEEAVDDSQLPKDRFSAERLKGVDSTLKIQPAELGDSAVYLCASSDTSSSYEQYFGPGTRLTVT.

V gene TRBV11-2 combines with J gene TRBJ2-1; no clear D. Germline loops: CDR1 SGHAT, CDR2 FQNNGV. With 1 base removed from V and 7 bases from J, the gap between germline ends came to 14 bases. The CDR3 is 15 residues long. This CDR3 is CASSLGGPPFNEQFF. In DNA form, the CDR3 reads TGTGCCAGCAGCTTAGGTGGGCCACCCTTTAATGAGCAGTTCTTC.

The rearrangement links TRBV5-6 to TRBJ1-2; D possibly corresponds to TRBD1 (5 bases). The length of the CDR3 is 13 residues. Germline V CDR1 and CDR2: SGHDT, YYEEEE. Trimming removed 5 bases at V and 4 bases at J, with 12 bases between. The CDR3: CASRGTQIYGYTF. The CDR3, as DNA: TGTGCCAGCAGGGGGACTCAAATCTATGGCTACACCTTC.

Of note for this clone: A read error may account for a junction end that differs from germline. DNA of the CDR3: TGTGCTAGCAGTGCAGCGGGAGGGACCACAGATACGCAGTATTTT. Protein product: CASSAAGGTTDTQYF. The gene calls are TRBV7-7 and TRBJ2-3; the match to TRBD2 covers 10 bases. CDR1 and CDR2 (germline): SSHAT, FNYEAQ (reference sequence). The CDR3 contains 15 residues.

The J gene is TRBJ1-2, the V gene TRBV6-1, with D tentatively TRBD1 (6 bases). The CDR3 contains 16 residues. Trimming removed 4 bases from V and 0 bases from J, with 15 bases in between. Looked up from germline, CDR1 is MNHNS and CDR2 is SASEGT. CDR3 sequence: CASSAPGVRANYGYTF. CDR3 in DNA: TGTGCCAGCAGTGCCCCAGGGGTTAGAGCTAACTATGGCTACACCTTC.

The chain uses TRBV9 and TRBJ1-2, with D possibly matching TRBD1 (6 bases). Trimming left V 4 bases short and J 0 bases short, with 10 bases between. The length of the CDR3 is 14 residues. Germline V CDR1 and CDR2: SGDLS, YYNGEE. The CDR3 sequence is CASSPRTANYGYTF. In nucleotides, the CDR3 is TGTGCCAGCAGCCCTCGGACAGCTAACTATGGCTACACCTTC.

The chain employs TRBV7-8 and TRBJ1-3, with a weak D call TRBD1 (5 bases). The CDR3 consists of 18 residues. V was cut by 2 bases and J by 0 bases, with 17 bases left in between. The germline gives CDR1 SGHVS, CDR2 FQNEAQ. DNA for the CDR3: TGTGCCAGCAGCTTATACCACCCTAACAGGCTCTCTGGAAACACCATATATTTT. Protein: CASSLYHPNRLSGNTIYF.